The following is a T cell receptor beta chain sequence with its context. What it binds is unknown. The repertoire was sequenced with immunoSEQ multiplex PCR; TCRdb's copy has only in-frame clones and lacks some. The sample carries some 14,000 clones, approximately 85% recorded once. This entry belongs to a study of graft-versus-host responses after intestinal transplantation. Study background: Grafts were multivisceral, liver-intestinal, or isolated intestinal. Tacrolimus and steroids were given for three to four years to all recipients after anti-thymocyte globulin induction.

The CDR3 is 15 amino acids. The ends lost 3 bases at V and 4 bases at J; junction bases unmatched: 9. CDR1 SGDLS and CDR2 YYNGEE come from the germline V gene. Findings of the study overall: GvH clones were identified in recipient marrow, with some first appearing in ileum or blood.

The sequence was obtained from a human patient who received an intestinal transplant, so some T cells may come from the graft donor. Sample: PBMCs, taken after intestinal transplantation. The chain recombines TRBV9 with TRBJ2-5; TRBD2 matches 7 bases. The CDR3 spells CASSAGGGSGETQYF. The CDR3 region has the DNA TGTGCCAGCAGCGCGGGAGGAGGGTCGGGAGAGACCCAGTACTTC.